Listed below are T cell receptor beta chains from one sample, sequenced in a study of blood T cell repertoires in COVID-19. Assay used: immunoSEQ multiplex PCR; TCRdb lists only in-frame clones, some missing. The data hold about 120,000 clones, with 78% observed a single time. Sequences were obtained from peripheral blood. All receptors come from a man aged 65-85 years with acute or convalescent COVID-19. CDR3s include the opening cysteine and the closing phenylalanine or tryptophan. Fields, in order: V gene, CDR3 length, J gene, D gene, clone size, CDR3 DNA, CDR3 protein. A D gene is named only where the DNA matches it firmly. Clone sizes are given selectively: once, few, many, or a class where the clone is expanded.

TRBV11-2	16	TRBJ1-6	TRBD1	NA	TGTGCCAGCAGCTTAGAACCGGGACAGGTCAATTCACCCCTCCACTTT	CASSLEPGQVNSPLHF
TRBV5-8	14	TRBJ2-7	TRBD1	NA	TGTGCCAGCACAAGGACAGGGGGCTCCTACGAGCAGTACTTC	CASTRTGGSYEQYF
TRBV5-6	17	TRBJ2-3	TRBD1	NA	TGTGCCAGCACCTTAAGGACAGGACATCTTAGCACAGATACGCAGTATTTT	CASTLRTGHLSTDTQYF
TRBV19	16	TRBJ1-2	TRBD1	NA	TGTGCCAGTAGTATACAGGACAGGCAACGCAGCTATGGCTACACCTTC	CASSIQDRQRSYGYTF
TRBV6-2/TRBV6-3	14	TRBJ1-5	NA	NA	TGTGCCAGCAGCCCCATGGGGGGGAGACAGCCCCAGCATTTT	CASSPMGGRQPQHF
TRBV5-5	14	TRBJ2-5	TRBD2	NA	TGTGCCAGCAGCAGGTTAGCGGGGAAAGAGACCCAGTACTTC	CASSRLAGKETQYF
TRBV6-5	15	TRBJ2-7	TRBD1	NA	TGTGCCTCCCAGCCCGGGACAGATAACTCCTACGAGCAGTACTTC	CASQPGTDNSYEQYF
TRBV4-1	15	TRBJ1-1	NA	NA	TGCGCCAGCAGCCAGGGACACCGGAGTACCACTGAAGCTTTCTTT	CASSQGHRSTTEAFF
TRBV29-1	11	TRBJ1-2	NA	few	TGCAGCGCCGGGTTTAACTATGGCTACACCTTC	CSAGFNYGYTF
TRBV6-5	14	TRBJ1-1	TRBD1	NA	TGTGCCAGCCTTCGGACAGGGGGTAAAACTGAAGCTTTCTTT	CASLRTGGKTEAFF
TRBV7-2	15	TRBJ2-2	TRBD1	once	TGTGCCAGCAGCACTACAGGGGCGGGCACCGGGGAGCTGTTTTTT	CASSTTGAGTGELFF
TRBV11-3	17	TRBJ2-1	TRBD2	NA	TGTGCCAGCAGCTTAGGGGTTGTCGGGGGGGCCTACAATGAGCAGTTCTTC	CASSLGVVGGAYNEQFF
TRBV6-5	13	TRBJ2-1	NA	NA	TGTGCCAGCAGTTACTCGAGGAGAGGTGAGCAGTTCTTC	CASSYSRRGEQFF
TRBV6-5	13	TRBJ1-2	NA	once	TGTGCCAGCAGCCCCACATTAGCCTATGGCTACACCTTC	CASSPTLAYGYTF
TRBV21-1	16	TRBJ1-2	NA	NA	TGTGCCAGCAGCAAAGCGCCGACAGGGGGCGACTATGGCTACACCTTC	CASSKAPTGGDYGYTF
TRBV5-1	18	TRBJ2-3	TRBD1	NA	TGCGCCAGCAGCTTGGTCAATGGACAGGGGAAGGACACAGATACGCAGTATTTT	CASSLVNGQGKDTDTQYF
TRBV7-3	12	TRBJ2-3	NA	NA	TGTGCCAGCAGCTCTTCTTCGAGTACGCAGTATTTT	CASSSSSSTQYF
TRBV5-6	15	TRBJ1-6	TRBD1	NA	TGTGCCAGCAGCTTGGAAGGGACAGGTCAATCACCCCTCCACTTT	CASSLEGTGQSPLHF
TRBV11-3	16	TRBJ1-4	TRBD1	NA	TGTGCCAGCAGCTGGAACAGGGGGTTCCTCAATGAAAAACTGTTTTTT	CASSWNRGFLNEKLFF
TRBV5-8	13	TRBJ1-2	NA	NA	TGTGCCAGCAGCTCGACAGTAAACTATGGCTACACCTTC	CASSSTVNYGYTF
TRBV10-3	13	TRBJ1-5	NA	once	TGTGCCAGCGCGGGGGCCAACTATCAGCCCCAGCATTTT	CASAGANYQPQHF
TRBV19	18	TRBJ2-3	NA	NA	TGTGCCAGTAGTACCAAACTAGACACCCCAGCTAGCACAGATACGCAGTATTTT	CASSTKLDTPASTDTQYF
TRBV4-2	13	TRBJ2-3	NA	NA	TGTGCCAGCAGCCAAGGGTCCCGGGACTCCCAGTATTTT	CASSQGSRDSQYF
TRBV2	12	TRBJ2-7	NA	many	TGTGCCAGCAGCCAGGGGTTTGGGGAGCAGTACTTC	CASSQGFGEQYF
TRBV29-1	13	TRBJ2-5	NA	NA	TGCAGCGTTTTAGGAGGGGCCCAAGAGACCCAGTACTTC	CSVLGGAQETQYF